These T cell receptor beta chains were read from a single sample in a study of T cells in Graves' hyperthyroidism and ophthalmopathy. Using its own MiXCR run on the multiplex PCR reads, TCRdb lists one record per CDR3 protein. The sample holds 150,000 or so distinct CDR3 sequences, about 9% seen once. Material for sequencing was blood. These receptors originate from a woman aged 18-35 years with Graves' hyperthyroidism that later progressed to Graves' ophthalmopathy. CDR3s include the opening cysteine and the closing phenylalanine or tryptophan.

v_call: TRBV19
cdr3_aa: CASGTGTQETQYF

v_call: TRBV11-1
cdr3_aa: CASSLHTQGTDTQYF

v_call: TRBV20-1
cdr3_aa: CSARVAGSYGYTF

v_call: TRBV6-1
cdr3_aa: CASSFRYEQYF

v_call: TRBV28
cdr3_aa: CASSSRRETYYEQYF

v_call: TRBV11-2
cdr3_aa: CASSLDGWNTEAFF

v_call: TRBV7-9
cdr3_aa: CASSPHREAKPEAFF

v_call: TRBV7-9
cdr3_aa: CASSLNRGSGHRRSSYNEQFF

v_call: TRBV19
cdr3_aa: CASSILQENTEAFF

v_call: TRBV5-8
cdr3_aa: CASSFGTSGTDTQYF

v_call: TRBV10-3
cdr3_aa: CAISGSNSLYTEAFF

v_call: TRBV6-2/TRBV6-3
cdr3_aa: CASSYLTGGADGELFF

v_call: TRBV7-2
cdr3_aa: CASSRRGGQETQYF

v_call: TRBV6-1
cdr3_aa: CASSGVPGHLKETQYF

v_call: TRBV20-1
cdr3_aa: CSARQGGTDTQYF

v_call: TRBV7-9
cdr3_aa: CASSPKPGLAHSYEQYF

v_call: TRBV20-1
cdr3_aa: CSAWDTSTDTQYF

v_call: TRBV2
cdr3_aa: CASRGDSSGANVLTF

v_call: TRBV7-9
cdr3_aa: CASSQRQGGSPLHF

v_call: TRBV20-1
cdr3_aa: CSARDITGTWEQYF

v_call: TRBV7-3
cdr3_aa: CASSLAGGPEYEQYF

v_call: TRBV9
cdr3_aa: CASSAGGGRETQYF

v_call: TRBV7-8
cdr3_aa: CASSLGTSGPYEQYF

v_call: TRBV7-2
cdr3_aa: CASSLTFNTEAFF

v_call: TRBV5-6
cdr3_aa: CASSFVRLKPDTQYF

v_call: TRBV7-9
cdr3_aa: CASSFLNSGGGYTF

v_call: TRBV28
cdr3_aa: CASSFYRDTQYF

v_call: TRBV30
cdr3_aa: CAWSVLTGVLMNTEAFF

v_call: TRBV20-1
cdr3_aa: CSAPSGGGTGELFF

v_call: TRBV29-1
cdr3_aa: CSGRGPLNTGELFF

v_call: TRBV20-1
cdr3_aa: CSASAAGTRNYGYTF

v_call: TRBV12-3/TRBV12-4
cdr3_aa: CASSTATGVGTDTQYF

v_call: TRBV30
cdr3_aa: CAWRRGTGNTIYF

v_call: TRBV19
cdr3_aa: CASSSFKENTEAFF

v_call: TRBV20-1
cdr3_aa: CSAPRTGTGDGYTF

v_call: TRBV5-6
cdr3_aa: CASSLWGGGREQYF

v_call: TRBV3-1
cdr3_aa: CASCQKGETQYF

v_call: TRBV25-1
cdr3_aa: CASSPRGGNYNEQFF

v_call: TRBV5-5
cdr3_aa: CASSLGLATDTQYF

v_call: TRBV10-3
cdr3_aa: CAISTSGSRYEQYF

v_call: TRBV4-1
cdr3_aa: CASSIGGGGGPSTDTQYF

v_call: TRBV11-2
cdr3_aa: CASSLGPSGGQGIRNEQFF

v_call: TRBV20-1
cdr3_aa: CSARDGTDYGYTF

v_call: TRBV15
cdr3_aa: CATSRDYGTVQGATGELFF

v_call: TRBV19
cdr3_aa: CASSIIDHSNQPQHF

v_call: TRBV29-1
cdr3_aa: CSVGTGGREQYF

v_call: TRBV27
cdr3_aa: CASSPHRDRNYEQYF

v_call: TRBV2
cdr3_aa: CASRRQVIIDPNSPLHF

v_call: TRBV20-1
cdr3_aa: CSARRTGVFLEQYF

v_call: TRBV2
cdr3_aa: CASSGQSGELFF

v_call: TRBV6-1
cdr3_aa: CASNEGAYEQYF